Here is one T cell receptor beta chain with its context. The data stem from a study of blood T cell repertoires in COVID-19. Study overall: Sources were T cells, B-cell-depleted T cells, or PBMCs; the material itself was cDNA or gDNA.

Trimming cost V 0 bases and J 1 base; bases outside gene matches: 8. This CDR3 spans 17 amino acids. Germline-derived CDR1 and CDR2 are LGHDT and YNNKEL (reference sequence). In the original analysis: Scientists estimated how many nucleated cells there were by amplifying reference gene primers. Sequencing was performed with immunoSEQ multiplex PCR; in TCRdb, only in-frame clones are kept and a portion is missing. That table is the source of V, J and clone size, and D and trimming were worked out from the DNA. Of 140,000 to 150,000 clones in the sample, approximately 80% were seen once. This receptor was taken from a woman aged 40 to 50 with active or convalescent COVID-19. The chain uses TRBV3-1 (or the pseudogene TRBV3-2) and TRBJ2-5; 7 bases are a match to TRBD2. Input material: peripheral blood. CDR3 amino acids: CASSQDPPPSGQETQYF. The CDR3 coding sequence is TGTGCCAGCAGCCAAGATCCCCCACCTAGCGGCCAAGAGACCCAGTACTTC.